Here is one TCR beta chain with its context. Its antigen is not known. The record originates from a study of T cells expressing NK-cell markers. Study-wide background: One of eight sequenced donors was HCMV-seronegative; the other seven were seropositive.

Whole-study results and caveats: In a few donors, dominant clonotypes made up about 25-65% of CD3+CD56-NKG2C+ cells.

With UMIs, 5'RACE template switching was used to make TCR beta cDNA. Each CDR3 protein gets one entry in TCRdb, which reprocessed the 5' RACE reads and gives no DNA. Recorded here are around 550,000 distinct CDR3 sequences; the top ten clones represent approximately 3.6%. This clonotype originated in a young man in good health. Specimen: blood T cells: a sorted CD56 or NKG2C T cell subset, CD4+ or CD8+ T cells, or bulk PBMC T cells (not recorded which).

The CDR3: CSANRGGEEFF. This chain uses TRBV20-1 with TRBJ2-1; TCRdb's assignment of TRBD2 cannot be checked, as there is no DNA. The V gene's germline CDR1 is DFQATT and CDR2 SNEGSKA (reference sequence). The CDR3 has 11 amino acids.